These 14 T cell receptor beta chains were sequenced from one sample in a study of beta chain features in type 1 diabetes. General study results and limits: Shorter TCRB CDR3s, moderately but significantly so, were found in Type 1 diabetes patients in all four CD4+ subsets.

Every isolated RNA sample was fully reverse transcribed, so sequencing captured expressed TCRB transcripts. Only in-frame clones appear in the TCRdb table, and some are missing; sequencing was by immunoSEQ multiplex PCR. The table lists around 250,000 clones, 11% to 15% of them singletons. These TCRs' antigens remain unknown. The specimen sequenced was naive CD4+ T cells from blood. The source is a young man with type 1 diabetes.

Only a few counts were recorded for this clone. The V call is TRBV10-3, the J call TRBJ2-5; 10 nucleotides line up with TRBD2. Unmatched junction bases numbered 12, after V lost 4 bases and J lost 4 bases. CDR1 ENHRY and CDR2 SYGVKD come from the germline V gene. The CDR3 has 17 residues. Here the CDR3 reads CAISAVSSGSSGETQYF. The CDR3 bases are TGTGCCATCAGTGCCGTGTCTAGCGGGAGCTCGGGAGAGACCCAGTACTTC.

This chain joins TRBV6-5 and TRBJ2-5, with 9 bases identical to TRBD2. The V segment lost 4 bases and the J segment 5 bases; nucleotides outside the gene matches: 8. This CDR3 is 15 amino acids long. Per the germline V gene, CDR1 is MNHEY and CDR2 is SVGAGI. Here the CDR3 reads CASSFEAGGRETQYF. In nucleotides, the CDR3 is TGTGCCAGCAGTTTTGAAGCGGGGGGCCGGGAGACCCAGTACTTC.

This clone has just a few counts. The chain is built from TRBV13 and TRBJ1-1, with 8 nucleotides matching TRBD1. The germline V gene encodes CDR1 PRHDT and CDR2 FYEKMQ (reference sequence). V shed 3 bases, J shed 4 bases, and the junction held 4 bases outside the gene matches. This CDR3 is 14 amino acids long. In nucleotides, the CDR3 is TGTGCCAGCAGCTTGGACAGGGTCCTCACTGAAGCTTTCTTT. As protein: CASSLDRVLTEAFF.

The chain is built from TRBV29-1 and TRBJ2-2, with 7 bases lining up with TRBD2. The trim removed 7 bases at V and 5 bases at J, leaving 4 bases unmatched. The CDR3 covers 12 residues. CDR1 and CDR2 (germline): SQVTM, ANQGSEA. CDR3 region: CSGGGKTGELFF. The CDR3 bases are TGCAGCGGGGGGGGGAAAACCGGGGAGCTGTTTTTT.

V gene TRBV5-4 combines with J gene TRBJ2-1; TRBD1 matches 8 bases. J lost 2 bases, V lost 3 bases, and 4 bases had no gene match. There are 15 residues in the CDR3. Germline V gives CDR1 SGHNT, CDR2 YYREEE (reference sequence). The CDR3 loop is CASSSDRGPYNEQFF. The CDR3 DNA sequence: TGTGCCAGCAGCTCAGACAGGGGTCCCTACAATGAGCAGTTCTTC.

The chain employs TRBV7-9 and TRBJ1-5; 8 positions agree with TRBD1. V lost 3 bases to trimming and J lost 6 bases; unmatched junction nucleotides: 10. Germline CDR1 and CDR2: SEHNR and FQNEAQ (reference sequence). The CDR3 length is 16 residues. This CDR3 reads CASSFGDRGVGQPQHF. Here the CDR3 DNA reads TGTGCCAGCAGCTTCGGAGACAGGGGCGTGGGTCAGCCCCAGCATTTT.

Only a few counts were recorded for this clone. The rearrangement links TRBV29-1 to TRBJ1-5, with 9 bases matching TRBD1. Germline CDR1 is SQVTM and CDR2 is ANQGSEA. The V gene end was trimmed by 6 bases and the J gene end by 2 bases; junction bases not matched to a gene: 8. The CDR3 consists of 15 residues. DNA of the CDR3: TGCAGCGTAGGAACAGGGGGCTCGGGCAATCAGCCCCAGCATTTT. This sequence encodes CSVGTGGSGNQPQHF.

The genes are TRBV5-1 and TRBJ2-5, with a tentative D call TRBD2 (7 bases). This CDR3 is 15 amino acids long. Trimming stripped 7 bases from V and 5 bases from J, with 21 bases between. Germline V CDR1 and CDR2: SGHRS, YFSETQ. The CDR3, as DNA: TGCGCCAGCCGCCCTTCTCAGGGGCGGGGGGAGACCCAGTACTTC. Amino acids: CASRPSQGRGETQYF.

A few counts support this clone. The chain uses TRBV5-1 and TRBJ1-1; tentatively, D is TRBD1 (5 bases). The CDR3 covers 14 residues. Trimming removed 4 bases from V and 3 bases from J, with 13 bases in between. The germline gives CDR1 SGHRS, CDR2 YFSETQ. Here the CDR3 DNA reads TGCGCCAGCAGCCCGGGCGGGGCGGACACTGAAGCTTTCTTT. It codes for CASSPGGADTEAFF.

V and J are TRBV30 and TRBJ1-1, with 7 bases fitting TRBD1. CDR3 length: 13 residues. Per the germline V gene, CDR1 is GTSNPN and CDR2 is SVGIG (reference sequence). Trimming cost V 5 bases and J 1 base; bases outside gene matches: 4. Here the CDR3 DNA reads TGTGCCTGGGGAGGACAGGCGAACACTGAAGCTTTCTTT. Amino acids: CAWGGQANTEAFF.

This clone has just one count. The V and J genes are TRBV6-6 and TRBJ2-7, with D possibly being TRBD2 (6 bases). CDR1 and CDR2 from the germline V gene are MNHNY and SVGAGI (reference sequence). V lost 1 base to trimming and J lost 2 bases, with 12 bases between them. The CDR3 has 15 amino acids. CDR3 bases: TGTGCCAGCAGTTACTTTGAGGCGGGGACCTACGAGCAGTACTTC. This translates into CASSYFEAGTYEQYF.

CDR3 sequence reads: CASSPHEDRGTFNYGYTF. CDR3 DNA sequence: TGCGCCAGCAGCCCACACGAGGACAGGGGAACCTTTAACTATGGCTACACCTTC. The chain uses TRBV5-1 and TRBJ1-2; 9 nucleotides line up with TRBD1. This CDR3 is built from 18 residues. V gave up 4 bases and J gave up 1 base; unmatched junction bases: 14. Germline V gives CDR1 SGHRS, CDR2 YFSETQ. Filled out from reference TRBV5-1 and TRBJ1-2, the complete variable domain reads KAGVTQTPRYLIKTRGQQVTLSCSPISGHRSVSWYQQTPGQGLQFLFEYFSETQRNKGNFPGRFSGRQFSNSRSEMNVSTLELGDSALYLCASSPHEDRGTFNYGYTFGSGTRLTVV.

The chain recombines TRBV2 with TRBJ2-3; 13 positions agree with TRBD2. The CDR3 is 16 residues long. Germline values: CDR1 SNHLY, CDR2 FYNNEI. The V segment lost 6 bases and the J segment 2 bases; nucleotides outside the gene matches: 5. Here the CDR3 reads CASSLTSGRDTDTQYF. Here the CDR3 DNA reads TGTGCCAGCAGCCTCACTAGCGGGAGGGACACAGATACGCAGTATTTT.

The chain combines TRBV5-1 with TRBJ2-6; 7 bases line up with TRBD2. The CDR3 runs to 18 residues. The germline V gene has CDR1 SGHRS and CDR2 YFSETQ. V gave up 0 bases and J gave up 0 bases; unmatched junction bases: 6. The CDR3 region has the DNA TGCGCCAGCAGCTTGGCAGCGGGGCCAAGCTCTGGGGCCAACGTCCTGACTTTC. The encoded protein is CASSLAAGPSSGANVLTF.